This T cell receptor beta chain was recovered during a study of OX40 agonist ivuxolimab in advanced cancers. Study details: In this trial design, patients received ivuxolimab intravenously at 0.01 to 10 mg/kg every 2 weeks. The study, taken as a whole, reports: Among the lowest peripheral clonal expansion occurred in 0.1-3.0 mg/kg partial responders. Expanded peripheral T cells had an undetermined antigen specificity.

Comments on this clone: What it binds is unknown.

Germline assignment: CDR1 MNHEY and CDR2 SVGAGI. Trimming cost V 6 bases and J 6 bases, with 18 bases left between them. The length of the CDR3 is 14 residues. TCRdb keeps only in-frame clones here, not all; method: immunoSEQ multiplex PCR. The profile shows about 77,000 clones, around 83% of them singletons. Collection of blood occurred at baseline, at cycle 4 day 1, and at cycle 7 day 1. The source was CD4+ or CD8+ T cells sorted from blood, collected in a trial of the OX40 agonist ivuxolimab. This receptor was taken from an adult with an advanced solid tumor such as melanoma, head and neck, liver or kidney cancer. This chain joins TRBV6-5 and TRBJ2-7; D is perhaps TRBD2 (6 bases). CDR3 amino acids: CASSPGPGRGEQYF. The CDR3 DNA is TGTGCCAGCAGCCCCGGTCCAGGGCGGGGCGAGCAGTACTTC.